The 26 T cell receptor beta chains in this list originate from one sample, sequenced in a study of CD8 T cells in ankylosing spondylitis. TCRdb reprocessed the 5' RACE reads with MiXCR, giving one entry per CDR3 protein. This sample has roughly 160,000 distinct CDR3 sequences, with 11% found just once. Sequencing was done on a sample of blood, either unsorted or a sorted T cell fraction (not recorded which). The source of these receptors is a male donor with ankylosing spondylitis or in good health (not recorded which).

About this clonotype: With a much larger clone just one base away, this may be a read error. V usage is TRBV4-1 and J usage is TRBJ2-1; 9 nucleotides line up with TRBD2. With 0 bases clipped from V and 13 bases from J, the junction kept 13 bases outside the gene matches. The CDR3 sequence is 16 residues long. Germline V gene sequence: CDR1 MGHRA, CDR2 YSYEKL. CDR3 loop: CASSQDRGLALIDQFF. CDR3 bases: TGCGCCAGCAGCCAAGATAGGGGACTAGCTTTGATCGACCAGTTCTTC.

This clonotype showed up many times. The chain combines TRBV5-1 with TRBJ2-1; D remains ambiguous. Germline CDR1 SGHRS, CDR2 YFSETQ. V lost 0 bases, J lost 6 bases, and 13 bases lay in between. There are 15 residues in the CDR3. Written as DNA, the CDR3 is TGCGCCAGCAGCTTGGAGGTCGGGCTGGGCAATGAGCAGTTCTTC. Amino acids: CASSLEVGLGNEQFF. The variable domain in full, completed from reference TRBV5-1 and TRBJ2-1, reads KAGVTQTPRYLIKTRGQQVTLSCSPISGHRSVSWYQQTPGQGLQFLFEYFSETQRNKGNFPGRFSGRQFSNSRSEMNVSTLELGDSALYLCASSLEVGLGNEQFFGPGTRLTVL.

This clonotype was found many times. The CDR3 here is CASSERGRGYNEQFF. DNA of the CDR3: TGCGCCAGCAGTGAAAGGGGGCGGGGCTACAATGAGCAGTTCTTC. V usage is TRBV10-2 and J usage is TRBJ2-1, with a weak D call TRBD1 (7 bases). Deletions cut 3 bases from V and 3 bases from J, with 12 bases between. This CDR3 contains 15 residues. Germline V CDR1 and CDR2: WSHSY, SAAADI.

The CDR3 DNA reads TGTGCCAGCAGCTTGCTGGGCAGGGGTGGAAACACCATATATTTT. Its translation is CASSLLGRGGNTIYF. The rearrangement uses TRBV5-8 and TRBJ1-3, with a possible D match to TRBD1 (6 bases). Germline V gene data show CDR1 as SGHTS and CDR2 as YDEGEE. CDR3 length equals 15 residues. V gave up 1 base and J gave up 3 bases, with 11 bases separating them.

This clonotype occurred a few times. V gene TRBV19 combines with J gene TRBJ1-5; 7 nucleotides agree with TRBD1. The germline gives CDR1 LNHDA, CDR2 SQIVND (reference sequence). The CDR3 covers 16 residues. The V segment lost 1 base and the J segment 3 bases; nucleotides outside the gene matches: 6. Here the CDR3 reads CASSIGARGNNQPQHF. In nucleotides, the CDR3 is TGTGCCAGTAGTATAGGGGCCAGGGGGAACAATCAGCCCCAGCATTTT. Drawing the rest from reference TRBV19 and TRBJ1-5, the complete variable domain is DGGITQSPKYLFRKEGQNVTLSCEQNLNHDAMYWYRQDPGQGLRLIYYSQIVNDFQKGDIAEGYSVSREKKESFPLTVTSAQKNPTAFYLCASSIGARGNNQPQHFGDGTRLSIL.

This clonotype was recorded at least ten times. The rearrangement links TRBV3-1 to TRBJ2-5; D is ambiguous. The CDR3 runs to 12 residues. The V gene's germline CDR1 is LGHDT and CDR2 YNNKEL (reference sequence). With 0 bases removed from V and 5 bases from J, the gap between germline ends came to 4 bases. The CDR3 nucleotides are TGTGCCAGCAGCCAAGATGCGGAGACCCAGTACTTC. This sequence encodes CASSQDAETQYF.

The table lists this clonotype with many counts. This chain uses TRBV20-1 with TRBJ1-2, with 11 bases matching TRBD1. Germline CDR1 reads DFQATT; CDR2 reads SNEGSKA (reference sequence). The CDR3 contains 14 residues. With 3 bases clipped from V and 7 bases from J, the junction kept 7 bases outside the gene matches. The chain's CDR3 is CSASPGQGARGYTF. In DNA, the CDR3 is TGCAGTGCTAGCCCTGGACAGGGGGCACGTGGCTACACCTTC.

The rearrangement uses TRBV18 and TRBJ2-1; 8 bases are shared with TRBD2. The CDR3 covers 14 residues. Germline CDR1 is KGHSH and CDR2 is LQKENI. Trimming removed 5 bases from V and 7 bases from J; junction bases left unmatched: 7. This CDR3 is CASSTSGGVNEQFF. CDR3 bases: TGTGCCAGCTCAACCTCGGGAGGGGTAAATGAGCAGTTCTTC.

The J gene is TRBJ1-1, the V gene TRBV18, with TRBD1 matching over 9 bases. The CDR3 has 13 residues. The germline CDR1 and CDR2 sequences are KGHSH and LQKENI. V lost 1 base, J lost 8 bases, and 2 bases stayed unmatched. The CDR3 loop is CASSPRDRDEAFF. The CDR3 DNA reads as TGTGCCAGCTCACCACGGGACAGGGACGAAGCTTTCTTT.

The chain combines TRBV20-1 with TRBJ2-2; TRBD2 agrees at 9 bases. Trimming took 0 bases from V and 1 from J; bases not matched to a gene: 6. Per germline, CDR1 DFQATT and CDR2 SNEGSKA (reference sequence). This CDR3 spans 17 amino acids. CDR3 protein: CSARDGRREGNTGELFF. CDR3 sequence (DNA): TGCAGTGCTAGAGATGGGCGGCGGGAGGGGAACACCGGGGAGCTGTTTTTT.

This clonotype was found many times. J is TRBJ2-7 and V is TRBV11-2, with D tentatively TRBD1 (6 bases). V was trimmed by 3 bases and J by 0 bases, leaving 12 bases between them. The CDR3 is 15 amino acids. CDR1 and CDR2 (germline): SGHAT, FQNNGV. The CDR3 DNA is TGTGCCAGCAGCTTTTCTAGGGGGTCCTCCTACGAGCAGTACTTC. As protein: CASSFSRGSSYEQYF.

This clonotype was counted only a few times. The CDR3 coding sequence is TGCAGCGTTGAAGATAGTCGGACAGAGGGCGGCGAGCAGTACTTC. It codes for CSVEDSRTEGGEQYF. The J gene is TRBJ2-7, the V gene TRBV29-1; maybe TRBD1 (6 bases). Trimming took off 0 bases at V and 6 bases at J, with 18 bases between the two ends. CDR1 SQVTM and CDR2 ANQGSEA come from the germline V gene. The length of the CDR3 is 15 residues.

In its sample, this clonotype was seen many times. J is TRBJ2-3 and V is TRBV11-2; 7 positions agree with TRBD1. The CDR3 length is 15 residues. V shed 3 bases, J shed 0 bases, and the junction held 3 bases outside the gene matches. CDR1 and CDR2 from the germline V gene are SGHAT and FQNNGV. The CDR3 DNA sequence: TGTGCCAGCAGCTTCATGGGACAGAGCACAGATACGCAGTATTTT. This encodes CASSFMGQSTDTQYF.

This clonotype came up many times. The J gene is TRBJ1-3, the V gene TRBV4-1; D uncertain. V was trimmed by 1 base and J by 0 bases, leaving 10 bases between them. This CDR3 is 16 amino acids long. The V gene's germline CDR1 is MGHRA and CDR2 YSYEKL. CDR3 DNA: TGCGCCAGCAGCCAAGGGGGTGGTCGCTCTGGAAACACCATATATTTT. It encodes CASSQGGGRSGNTIYF.

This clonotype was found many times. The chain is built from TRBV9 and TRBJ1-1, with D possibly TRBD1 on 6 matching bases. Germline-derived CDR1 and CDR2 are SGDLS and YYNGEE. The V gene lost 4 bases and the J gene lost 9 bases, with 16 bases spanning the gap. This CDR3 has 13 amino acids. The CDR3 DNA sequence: TGTGCCAGCAGCCTTAGGGGGGGGGGTCAAGCTTTCTTT. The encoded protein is CASSLRGGGQAFF.

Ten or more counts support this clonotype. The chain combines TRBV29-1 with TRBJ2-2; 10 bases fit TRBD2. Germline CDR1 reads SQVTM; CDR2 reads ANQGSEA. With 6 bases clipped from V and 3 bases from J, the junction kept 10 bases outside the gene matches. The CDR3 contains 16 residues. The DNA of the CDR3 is TGCAGCGTCGTAGTCCTAGCGGGAGCGGACACCGGGGAGCTGTTTTTT. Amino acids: CSVVVLAGADTGELFF.

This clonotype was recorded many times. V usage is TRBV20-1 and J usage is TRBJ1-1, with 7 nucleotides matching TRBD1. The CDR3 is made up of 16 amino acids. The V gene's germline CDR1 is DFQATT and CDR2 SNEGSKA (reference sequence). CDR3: CRHTDRQGRLNTEAFF. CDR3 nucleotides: TGCAGGCATACGGACAGGCAGGGGAGACTGAACACTGAAGCTTTCTTT.

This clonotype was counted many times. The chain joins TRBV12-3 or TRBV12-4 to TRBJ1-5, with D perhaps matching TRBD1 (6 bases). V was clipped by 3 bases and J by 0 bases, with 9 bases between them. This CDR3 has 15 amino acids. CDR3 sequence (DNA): TGTGCCAGCAGTTTTCAGGGGTTTAGCAATCAGCCCCAGCATTTT. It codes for CASSFQGFSNQPQHF.

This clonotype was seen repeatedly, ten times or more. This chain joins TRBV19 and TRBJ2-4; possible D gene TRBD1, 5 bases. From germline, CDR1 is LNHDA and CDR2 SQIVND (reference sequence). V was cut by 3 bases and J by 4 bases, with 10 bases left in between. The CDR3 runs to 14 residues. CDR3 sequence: CASSMQGLKNIQYF. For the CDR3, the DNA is TGTGCCAGTAGTATGCAGGGCCTAAAAAACATTCAGTACTTC.

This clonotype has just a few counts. CDR3 residues: CASSSAGASDTQYF. The CDR3 nucleotides read TGTGCCAGTAGTTCAGCGGGAGCCTCAGATACGCAGTATTTT. The chain carries TRBV19 and TRBJ2-3, with TRBD2 identical over 8 bases. The CDR3 runs to 14 residues. Germline values: CDR1 LNHDA, CDR2 SQIVND (reference sequence). The V segment lost 5 bases and the J segment 4 bases; nucleotides outside the gene matches: 5.

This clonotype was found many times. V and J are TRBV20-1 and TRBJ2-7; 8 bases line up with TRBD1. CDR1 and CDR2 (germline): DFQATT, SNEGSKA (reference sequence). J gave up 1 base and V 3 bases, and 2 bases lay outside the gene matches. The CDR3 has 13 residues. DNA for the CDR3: TGCAGTGCTAGTGGACAGGGATCCTACGAGCAGTACTTC. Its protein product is CSASGQGSYEQYF.

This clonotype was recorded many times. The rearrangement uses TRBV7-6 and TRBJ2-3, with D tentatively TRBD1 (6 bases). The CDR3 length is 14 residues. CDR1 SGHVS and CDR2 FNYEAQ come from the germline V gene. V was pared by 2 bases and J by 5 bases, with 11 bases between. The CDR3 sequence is CASSLSGDGDTQYF. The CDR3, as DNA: TGTGCCAGCAGCTTATCAGGGGATGGAGATACGCAGTATTTT. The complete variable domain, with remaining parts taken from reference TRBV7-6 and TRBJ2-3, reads GAGVSQSPRYKVTKRGQDVALRCDPISGHVSLYWYRQALGQGPEFLTYFNYEAQQDKSGLPNDRFSAERPEGSISTLTIQRTEQRDSAMYRCASSLSGDGDTQYFGPGTRLTVL.

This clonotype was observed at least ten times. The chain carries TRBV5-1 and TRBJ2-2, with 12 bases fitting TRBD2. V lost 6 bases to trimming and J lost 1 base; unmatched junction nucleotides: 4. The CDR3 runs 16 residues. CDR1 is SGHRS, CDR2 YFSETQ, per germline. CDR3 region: CASILAGGGNTGELFF. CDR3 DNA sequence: TGCGCCAGCATACTAGCGGGAGGAGGGAACACCGGGGAGCTGTTTTTT.

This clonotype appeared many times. CDR3 in DNA: TGTGCCAGCAGTTTGGCGGGACAGGGAGGTAGCAATCAGCCCCAGCATTTT. As protein: CASSLAGQGGSNQPQHF. V usage is TRBV27 and J usage is TRBJ1-5; 9 bases align to TRBD1. The CDR3 consists of 17 residues. Trimming removed 3 bases from V and 0 bases from J; junction bases left unmatched: 6. The V gene's germline CDR1 is MNHEY and CDR2 SMNVEV (reference sequence).

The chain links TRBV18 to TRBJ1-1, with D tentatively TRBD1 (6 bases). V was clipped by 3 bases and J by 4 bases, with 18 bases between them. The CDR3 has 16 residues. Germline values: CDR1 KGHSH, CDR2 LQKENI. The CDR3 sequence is CASSPIAGGGGTEAFF. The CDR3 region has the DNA TGTGCCAGCTCACCCATTGCCGGGGGAGGGGGCACTGAAGCTTTCTTT.

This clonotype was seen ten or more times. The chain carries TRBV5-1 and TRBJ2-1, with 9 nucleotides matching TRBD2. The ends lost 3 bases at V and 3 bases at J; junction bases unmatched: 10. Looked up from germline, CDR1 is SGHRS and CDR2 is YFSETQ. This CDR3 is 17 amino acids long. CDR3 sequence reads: CASSWGSGRSYYNEQFF. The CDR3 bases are TGCGCCAGCAGCTGGGGGAGCGGGAGGTCCTACTACAATGAGCAGTTCTTC.